This T cell receptor (beta chain) was recorded in a study of human T cells and chemical hapten exposure. TCRdb analysed the RACE reads with MiXCR anew, one entry per CDR3 protein. The sample has roughly 94,000 distinct CDR3 sequences, over 7.5% seen once. Time point in this sample: patch test 2, 6 weeks after DPC sensitization. As to treatment: therapeutic diphenylcyclopropenone sensitization with weekly scalp DPC. V was shortened by 3 bases and J by 7 bases, with 12 bases between the two germline ends. Germline assignment: CDR1 SGHTA and CDR2 FQGTGA. CDR3 length equals 13 residues. The starting material was whole blood, obtained in connection with sensitization to the hapten diphenylcyclopropenone (DPC). This chain uses TRBV7-3 with TRBJ1-1; possibly TRBD1 for D (5 bases). This TCR came from a woman aged 40 to 55 with alopecia areata. Some clones in this sample may be carry-over from other donors' samples. The CDR3 reads CASSFPGGGEAFF. The CDR3 nucleotides are TGTGCCAGCAGCTTCCCTGGGGGGGGTGAAGCTTTCTTT.